The text below deals with one T cell receptor (beta chain). Primers: 60 Vbeta forward and 13 Jbeta reverse. Assay: immunoSEQ multiplex PCR; the TCRdb copy retains only in-frame clones and omits some. There are roughly 150,000 clones in the sample; 9.4% occur only once, and less than 2% lies in the top ten. These data belong to a study of cytomegalovirus exposure and HLA in healthy donors. Trimming at V came to 2 bases and at J to 6 bases, leaving 8 bases not matched to a gene. The CDR3 is 15 amino acids. CDR1 is MNHNS, CDR2 SASEGT, per germline. The TCR originated in a male donor in good health and CMV-seronegative. Sample: PBMCs. This chain connects TRBV6-1 to TRBJ2-3, with 7 bases that match TRBD2. The CDR3 DNA follows: TGTGCCAGCAGTGAAACGCCTAGCGGTCCTGATACGCAGTATTTT. Its translation is CASSETPSGPDTQYF.